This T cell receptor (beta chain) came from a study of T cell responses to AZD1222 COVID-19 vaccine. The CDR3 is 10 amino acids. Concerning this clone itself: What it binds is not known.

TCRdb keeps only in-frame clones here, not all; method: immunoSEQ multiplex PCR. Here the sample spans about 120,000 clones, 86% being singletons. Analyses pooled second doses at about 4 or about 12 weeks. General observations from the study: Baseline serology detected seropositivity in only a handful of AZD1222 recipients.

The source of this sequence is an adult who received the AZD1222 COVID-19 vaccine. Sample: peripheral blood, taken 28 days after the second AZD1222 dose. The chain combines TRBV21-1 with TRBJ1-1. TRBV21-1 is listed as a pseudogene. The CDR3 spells CASRNTEAFF. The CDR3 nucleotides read TGTGCCAGCAGGAACACTGAAGCTTTCTTT.